These 24 T cell receptor beta chains share one sample of origin, sequenced in a study of CD8+CD57+ T cells in acquired aplastic anemia. The sequenced patients had an expansion of CD8+CD57+ cells seen by flow cytometry. Genomic DNA acted as the template from which TCR beta VDJ combination and CDR3 sequence profiling were carried out. TCRdb reprocessed the reads via MiXCR and lists one record per CDR3 protein. The data show over 250,000 distinct CDR3 sequences, 50% to 65% seen once. Sequencing was carried out using sorted CD4+, CD8+, or CD8+CD57+ T cells (not recorded which) from PBMCs. The receptors here all came from a human donor with aplastic anemia.

V gene TRBV24-1 combines with J gene TRBJ1-1; TRBD1 is a possible D gene (6 bases). V lost 7 bases and J 3 bases, leaving 17 bases between the germline ends. This CDR3 is built from 15 residues. Germline CDR1 is KGHDR and CDR2 is SFDVKD. The CDR3 DNA sequence: TGTGCCACCAGGAAACAGGACAGAAAGGACACTGAAGCTTTCTTT. It yields the protein CATRKQDRKDTEAFF.

The V and J genes are TRBV7-2 and TRBJ1-2; 9 nucleotides match TRBD1. The CDR3 spans 13 residues. CDR1 and CDR2 from the germline V gene are SGHTA and FQGNSA. J lost 3 bases, V lost 8 bases, and 4 bases had no gene match. CDR3 sequence: CASGGQGYYGYTF. CDR3 nucleotides: TGTGCCAGCGGAGGACAGGGGTACTATGGCTACACCTTC.

This sequence joins TRBV5-5 and TRBJ1-2, with D unresolved. Trimming left V 1 base short and J 7 bases short, with 8 bases between. CDR3 length: 12 amino acids. Germline V gene sequence: CDR1 SGHKS, CDR2 YYEKEE (reference sequence). CDR3 sequence (DNA): TGTGCCAGCAGCTTGAGGGCGCGTGGCTACACCTTC. Protein: CASSLRARGYTF.

This chain joins TRBV12-3 or TRBV12-4 and TRBJ2-1; D is ambiguous. CDR3 size: 15 residues. V lost 3 bases and J 0 bases, leaving 9 bases between the germline ends. CDR3 sequence: CASSFGLSSYNEQFF. DNA of the CDR3: TGTGCCAGCAGTTTCGGCTTAAGCTCCTACAATGAGCAGTTCTTC.

Comments on this clonotype: A much larger clone is a single base away; this may be a read error. The gene calls are TRBV5-1 and TRBJ2-1, with 16 bases lining up with TRBD2. The CDR3 totals 18 residues. Germline V gene data show CDR1 as SGHRS and CDR2 as YFSETQ. CDR3 residues: CASSLAGTSGGAPGEQSF. In nucleotides, the CDR3 is TGCGCCAGCAGCTTGGCCGGGACTAGCGGGGGGGCGCCCGGGGAGCAGTCCTTC.

V usage is TRBV2 and J usage is TRBJ1-2; D call uncertain. The CDR3 has 14 residues. The ends were cut back, 4 bases at V and 0 bases at J, with 9 bases in the middle. The germline V gene encodes CDR1 SNHLY and CDR2 FYNNEI. The CDR3 sequence is CASSVLQTNYGYTF. The CDR3 bases are TGTGCCAGCAGTGTATTACAGACTAACTATGGCTACACCTTC.

Of note for this clonotype: At one of its ends the junction is not consistent with the germline gene, which may arise from a read error. The chain carries TRBV15 and TRBJ1-4; D uncertain. The CDR3 sequence is 14 residues long. The germline V gene encodes CDR1 LNHNV and CDR2 YYDKDF (reference sequence). The DNA for the CDR3 is TGTGCCGCCAGCAGCCAAGAAGAGGGAATCAAACTGTTTTTT. Amino acid sequence: CAASSQEEGIKLFF.

V gene TRBV12-3 or TRBV12-4 combines with J gene TRBJ1-1, with D possibly matching TRBD1 (5 bases). V lost 1 base and J 6 bases, leaving 12 bases between the germline ends. This CDR3 comprises 14 residues. Here the CDR3 reads CASSLGARAAEAFF. CDR3 nucleotides: TGTGCCAGCAGTTTAGGTGCCAGGGCCGCTGAAGCTTTCTTT.

This clonotype has just a few counts. The chain is built from TRBV29-1 and TRBJ2-5; D is ambiguous. The CDR3 is 9 amino acids. V was shortened by 3 bases and J by 5 bases, with 1 base between the two germline ends. CDR1 and CDR2 (germline): SQVTM, ANQGSEA. In DNA, the CDR3 is TGCAGCGTTGAGGAGACCCAGTACTTC. Translating gives CSVEETQYF.

This clonotype was counted only a few times. This may be a read error: a much more frequent sequence differs by one nucleotide. The CDR3 carries no conserved terminal phenylalanine or tryptophan, so it likely arises from a read error. CDR3 sequence (DNA): TGTGCCAGCAGTTACCAAGGGACAGGGGGTTTCTATGGCTACACCCTC. Its protein product is CASSYQGTGGFYGYTL. The chain recombines TRBV6-5 with TRBJ1-2; 11 nucleotides match TRBD1. Germline V gene lookup returns CDR1 MNHEY and CDR2 SVGAGI. The ends lost 2 bases at V and 4 bases at J; junction bases unmatched: 6. The CDR3 covers 16 residues.

The V call is TRBV5-1, the J call TRBJ2-3, with TRBD1 matching over 9 bases. The germline V gene encodes CDR1 SGHRS and CDR2 YFSETQ. CDR3 length: 14 residues. V lost 6 bases to trimming and J lost 4 bases; unmatched junction nucleotides: 6. The CDR3 spells CASNLDRGSDTQYF. Here the CDR3 DNA reads TGCGCCAGCAACCTGGACAGGGGATCAGATACGCAGTATTTT. The complete variable domain, with remaining parts taken from reference TRBV5-1 and TRBJ2-3, reads KAGVTQTPRYLIKTRGQQVTLSCSPISGHRSVSWYQQTPGQGLQFLFEYFSETQRNKGNFPGRFSGRQFSNSRSEMNVSTLELGDSALYLCASNLDRGSDTQYFGPGTRLTVL.

J is TRBJ1-1 and V is TRBV5-1; 8 bases map to TRBD1. The V and J ends lost 2 bases and 0 bases, in that order; junction bases with no gene match: 6. The CDR3 is 16 residues long. CDR1 is SGHRS, CDR2 YFSETQ, per germline. This CDR3 is CASSFASGQVNTEAFF. The CDR3 DNA reads as TGCGCCAGCAGCTTCGCCTCGGGACAGGTGAACACTGAAGCTTTCTTT.

The chain has TRBV7-9 and TRBJ2-5; no clear D gene. Germline values: CDR1 SEHNR, CDR2 FQNEAQ (reference sequence). There are 13 residues in the CDR3. Trimming removed 5 bases at V and 2 bases at J, with 9 bases between. The CDR3 loop is CASSNGLQETQYF. DNA for the CDR3: TGTGCCAGCAGCAACGGGCTACAAGAGACCCAGTACTTC.

Details on this clonotype: Since a much larger clone is just one base distant, this may be a read error. The chain carries TRBV12-3 or TRBV12-4 and TRBJ1-4; D is perhaps TRBD1 (5 bases). This CDR3 is 14 amino acids long. The CDR3 is CASSPGGTNEELFF. For the CDR3, the DNA is TGTGCCAGCAGCCCCGGGGGTACTAATGAAGAACTGTTTTTT.

This clonotype was detected only a few times. The chain employs TRBV10-3 and TRBJ1-2; no firm D call. The CDR3 has 15 residues. Germline lookup yields CDR1 ENHRY and CDR2 SYGVKD. V was cut by 2 bases and J by 2 bases, with 12 bases left in between. CDR3 sequence (DNA): TGTGCCATCAGTGAGGCAGTAGAAGTAAACTATGGCTACACCTTC. This translates into CAISEAVEVNYGYTF.

The gene calls are TRBV7-8 and TRBJ2-5, with D perhaps TRBD1 (6 bases). CDR3 length: 15 amino acids. CDR1 is SGHVS, CDR2 FQNEAQ, per germline. Trimming cost V 0 bases and J 2 bases, with 10 bases left between them. CDR3 DNA sequence: TGTGCCAGCAGCTTAGCCAACCAGGGGCAAGAGACCCAGTACTTC. Its translation: CASSLANQGQETQYF.

The chain joins TRBV10-3 to TRBJ2-5; 7 nucleotides line up with TRBD1. Germline-derived CDR1 and CDR2 are ENHRY and SYGVKD. This CDR3 spans 13 amino acids. Trimming cost V 8 bases and J 0 bases; bases outside gene matches: 3. CDR3 in amino acids: CAIGTANQETQYF. The CDR3 DNA reads as TGTGCCATCGGGACAGCCAACCAAGAGACCCAGTACTTC.

This clonotype was found many times. The genes are TRBV6-1 and TRBJ2-1, with 9 bases matching TRBD1. The ends lost 5 bases at V and 5 bases at J; junction bases unmatched: 13. The CDR3 contains 17 residues. Germline V gene data show CDR1 as MNHNS and CDR2 as SASEGT. CDR3 nucleotides: TGTGCCAGCAGTCCCTACGCCGGGACAGGGAGAAACAATGAGCAGTTCTTC. Protein sequence: CASSPYAGTGRNNEQFF.

This clonotype was recorded a few times. The chain has TRBV7-9 and TRBJ2-5; D ambiguous. In germline, CDR1 is SEHNR, CDR2 FQNEAQ (reference sequence). Trimming shortened V by 10 bases and J by 5 bases, and 5 bases separated the two germline ends. This CDR3 contains 9 residues. CDR3: CATRETQYF. The CDR3 DNA sequence: TGTGCCACCCGGGAGACCCAGTACTTC.

The chain links TRBV19 to TRBJ2-2; D is perhaps TRBD2 (5 bases). This CDR3 has 16 amino acids. Trimming left V 7 bases short and J 5 bases short, with 20 bases between. Germline-derived CDR1 and CDR2 are LNHDA and SQIVND (reference sequence). CDR3 sequence: CASTPRRGRVTGELFF. Written as DNA, the CDR3 is TGTGCCAGTACCCCACGACGGGGTAGAGTTACCGGGGAGCTGTTTTTT.

The chain uses TRBV2 and TRBJ1-1; a possible D gene is TRBD1 (6 bases). This CDR3 comprises 18 residues. The ends were cut back, 6 bases at V and 1 base at J, with 24 bases in the middle. Germline lookup yields CDR1 SNHLY and CDR2 FYNNEI. This chain's CDR3 is CASSFPRGFRVQNTEAFF. In nucleotides, the CDR3 is TGTGCCAGCAGCTTCCCAAGGGGGTTTAGGGTCCAGAACACTGAAGCTTTCTTT.

This clonotype has more than one count but fewer than ten. The chain combines TRBV7-9 with TRBJ2-7, with D possibly TRBD2 on 5 matching bases. Trimming stripped 6 bases from V and 2 bases from J, with 14 bases between. CDR3 size: 14 residues. Germline CDR1 SEHNR, CDR2 FQNEAQ (reference sequence). CDR3 nucleotides: TGTGCCAGCAGGGGGAGTGGGAGTACCTACGAGCAGTACTTC. It translates to CASRGSGSTYEQYF. Using reference TRBV7-9 and TRBJ2-7 for the parts outside the CDR3, the full variable domain is DTGVSQNPRHKITKRGQNVTFRCDPISEHNRLYWYRQTLGQGPEFLTYFQNEAQLEKSRLLSDRFSAERPKGSFSTLEIQRTEQGDSAMYLCASRGSGSTYEQYFGPGTRLTVT.

This clonotype was counted at least ten times. The V call is TRBV11-3, the J call TRBJ2-3; D is undetermined. Germline V gene lookup returns CDR1 SGHNT and CDR2 YENEEA. Deletions cut 4 bases from V and 6 bases from J, with 8 bases between. CDR3 length: 12 residues. DNA for the CDR3: TGTGCCAGCAGCTCCCTGACGGATACGCAGTATTTT. This encodes CASSSLTDTQYF.

Details on this clonotype: One end of the junction fails to match germline, which may point to a read error. The V and J genes are TRBV19 and TRBJ1-1; TRBD1 is a possible D gene (5 bases). This CDR3 has 13 amino acids. Germline assignment: CDR1 LNHDA and CDR2 SQIVND (reference sequence). The CDR3 is CASSTRQNTEAFF. The CDR3 DNA follows: TGTGCCAGTAGTACCCGACAGAACACTGAAGCCTTCTTT. Filled out from reference TRBV19 and TRBJ1-1, the complete variable domain reads DGGITQSPKYLFRKEGQNVTLSCEQNLNHDAMYWYRQDPGQGLRLIYYSQIVNDFQKGDIAEGYSVSREKKESFPLTVTSAQKNPTAFYLCASSTRQNTEAFFGQGTRLTVV.